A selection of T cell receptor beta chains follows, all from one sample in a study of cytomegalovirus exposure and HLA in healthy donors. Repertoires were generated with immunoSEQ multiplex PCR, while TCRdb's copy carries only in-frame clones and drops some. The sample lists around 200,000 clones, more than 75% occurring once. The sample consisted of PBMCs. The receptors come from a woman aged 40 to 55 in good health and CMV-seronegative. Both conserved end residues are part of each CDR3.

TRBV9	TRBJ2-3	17	CASSVAPIAGASYTQYF
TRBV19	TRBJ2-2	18	CASSIDTGRPVFTGELFF
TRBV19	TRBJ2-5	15	CASSSHSAFRETQYF
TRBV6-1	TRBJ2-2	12	CASSASAGELFF
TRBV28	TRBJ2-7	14	CASSTLAGIYEQYF
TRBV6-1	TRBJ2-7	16	CASSARGRGLSYEQYF
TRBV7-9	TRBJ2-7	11	CASSLTYEQYF
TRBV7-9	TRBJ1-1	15	CASSLGGTENTEAFF
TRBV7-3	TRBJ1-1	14	CASSRTGVNTEAFF
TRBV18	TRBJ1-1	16	CASSPPSGVKNTEAFF
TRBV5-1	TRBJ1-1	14	CASSSGTTNTEAFF
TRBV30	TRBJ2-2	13	CAWSVSNTGELFF
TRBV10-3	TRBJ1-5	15	CAISETQGRDQPQHF
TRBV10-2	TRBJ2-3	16	CASSEGEGSATDTQYF
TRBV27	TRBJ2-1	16	CASTLRTSGIYNEQFF
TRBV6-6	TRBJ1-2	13	CASREQGIYGYTF
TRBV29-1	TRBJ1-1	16	CSVEVEKSGVDTEAFF